This T cell receptor (beta chain) came from a study of post-analysis software for immune sequencing data. Looking at the study overall: Both relapsing-remitting and secondary progressive multiple sclerosis featured among the disease courses, as did progressive-relapsing multiple sclerosis. Regarding the study as a whole: Patients showed TRBV5-6, TRBV5-1 and TRBV20-1 among about five TRBV segments more frequent than in controls. F measure clustering grouped samples strongly by preparation batch. The study found significantly lower normalized Chao1 diversity in multiple sclerosis patients than in controls.

V lost 8 bases and J 13 bases, leaving 23 bases between the germline ends. Germline V lookup: CDR1 PRHDT, CDR2 FYEKMQ (reference sequence). The CDR3 consists of 13 residues. Unique molecular identifiers were built into the TCR beta cDNA libraries. cDNA molecules numbering 450,000 to 650,000 came from around 0.96 to 9.9 million T cells. TCRdb passed the PCR reads through MiXCR, listing each CDR3 protein once. The sample contains under 650,000 distinct CDR3 sequences, 44% of which appear only once. About this clonotype: Its antigen is not identified.

The sample consisted of blood. This clonotype was sampled from a girl under 18 with multiple sclerosis. The chain recombines TRBV13 with TRBJ1-2; possibly TRBD1 for D (6 bases). CDR3 DNA: TGTGCCAGCGGAAACCGGGACACCAGACGATGCACCTTC. Residues: CASGNRDTRRCTF. The variable domain in full, with the rest retrieved from reference TRBV13 and TRBJ1-2, is AAGVIQSPRHLIKEKRETATLKCYPIPRHDTVYWYQQGPGQDPQFLISFYEKMQSDKGSIPDRFSAQQFSDYHSELNMSSLELGDSALYFCASGNRDTRRCTFGSGTRLTVV.